This note documents a single TCR beta chain sequence. Its target is not known. Researchers ran the PCR with 60 Vbeta and 13 Jbeta primers. In the source study's methods: Roughly 11 million of the about 80 million unique TCR beta chains counted in a later analysis were shared. TCRdb keeps only in-frame clones here, not all; method: immunoSEQ multiplex PCR. V, J and clone size derive from that table, while D and trimming were established from the DNA sequence. The top ten clones hold roughly 2.8% of a sample with roughly 190,000 clones, around four fifths of them seen once. V trimming: 3 bases; J trimming: 7 bases; junction bases outside the gene matches: 7. Per germline, CDR1 SGHKS and CDR2 YYEKEE (reference sequence). The CDR3 runs 15 residues. This entry belongs to a study of cytomegalovirus exposure and HLA in healthy donors. Findings and caveats of the study: TCR beta V- and J-gene trimming, according to a later analysis, was linked to a missense DCLRE1C variant. The classifier reportedly diagnosed cytomegalovirus status with high sensitivity and specificity.

As for the donors, each was a healthy bone marrow donor. Sequenced sample: PBMCs. The chain links TRBV5-5 to TRBJ2-2; 9 positions match TRBD2. The TCR was taken from a woman between 45 and 60 years old in good health and CMV-seropositive. CDR3 residues: CASSYPGTSSGELFF. Written as DNA, the CDR3 is TGTGCCAGCAGCTATCCCGGGACTAGCAGCGGGGAGCTGTTTTTT.